This T cell receptor beta chain was recovered during a study of shared clonotypes between healthy human individuals. The protocol was immunoSEQ multiplex PCR, while the TCRdb copy is restricted to in-frame clones and leaves out a portion. The sample has 850,000 to 1,200,000 clones; around 76% are singletons. The CDR3 is 13 residues long. V lost 1 base and J lost 3, with 4 bases in between. Germline V gives CDR1 SGDLS, CDR2 YYNGEE. Study-wide results and limits: The study found lower generation probabilities in non-shared clonotypes than in those shared by all four donors. The study sampled only blood, and tissue repertoires likely differ.

On this clone: Its antigen is currently unknown.

The material sequenced was memory CD4+ T cells sorted from blood. Sample subset: CD45RA-negative fraction. This sequence was found in a young man in good health. The gene calls are TRBV9 and TRBJ1-4; D gene ambiguous. The CDR3 sequence: CASSVSPNEKLFF. The CDR3 DNA follows: TGTGCCAGCAGCGTATCCCCTAATGAAAAACTGTTTTTT.